This T cell receptor (beta chain) was identified in a study of T cell changes during pregnancy in multiple sclerosis. TCRdb's table, derived via immunoSEQ multiplex PCR, lists solely in-frame clones and lacks some. Among around 21,000 clones listed, 88% were seen once. The receptor was derived from a female donor in good health, enrolled as a control in a pregnancy study. The sample here was CD8+ T cells from peripheral blood mononuclear cells, taken in the third trimester of pregnancy.

CDR3 bases: TGTGCCAGTAGGACCGGGACAGGGTACGCAGAGACCCAGTACTTC. Translating it yields CASRTGTGYAETQYF. The genes are TRBV19 and TRBJ2-5, with 9 bases fitting TRBD1. The germline CDR1 and CDR2 sequences are LNHDA and SQIVND (reference sequence). Trimming removed 6 bases from V and 4 bases from J; junction bases left unmatched: 9. The CDR3 runs 15 residues. The variable domain in full, completed from reference TRBV19 and TRBJ2-5, reads DGGITQSPKYLFRKEGQNVTLSCEQNLNHDAMYWYRQDPGQGLRLIYYSQIVNDFQKGDIAEGYSVSREKKESFPLTVTSAQKNPTAFYLCASRTGTGYAETQYFGPGTRLLVL.